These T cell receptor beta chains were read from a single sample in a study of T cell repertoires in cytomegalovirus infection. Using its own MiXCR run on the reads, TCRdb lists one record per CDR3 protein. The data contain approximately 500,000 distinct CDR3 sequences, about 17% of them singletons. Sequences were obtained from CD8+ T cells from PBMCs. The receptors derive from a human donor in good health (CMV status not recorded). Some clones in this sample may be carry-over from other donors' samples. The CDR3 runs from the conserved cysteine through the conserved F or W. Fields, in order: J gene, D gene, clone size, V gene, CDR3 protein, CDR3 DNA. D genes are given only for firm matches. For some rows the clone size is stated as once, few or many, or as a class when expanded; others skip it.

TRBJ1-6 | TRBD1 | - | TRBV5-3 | CASSLGQRGSYNSPLHF | TGTGCCAGCAGCTTGGGACAGCGGGGCTCCTATAATTCACCCCTCCACTTT
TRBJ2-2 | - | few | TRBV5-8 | CASSFGSFGELFF | TGTGCCAGCAGCTTTGGTAGCTTCGGGGAGCTGTTTTTT
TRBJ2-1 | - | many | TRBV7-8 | CASSLASIGRRKNEQFF | TGTGCCAGCAGCTTAGCGTCGATCGGGAGAAGAAAAAATGAGCAGTTCTTC
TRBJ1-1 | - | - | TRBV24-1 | CATSDLAVPPKAFF | TGTGCCACCAGTGATTTAGCAGTTCCCCCGAAAGCTTTCTTT
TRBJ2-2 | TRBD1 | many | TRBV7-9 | CASSSTLRQGDTGELFF | TGTGCCAGCAGCTCAACTCTTCGACAGGGTGACACCGGGGAGCTGTTTTTT
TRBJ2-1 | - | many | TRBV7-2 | CASSLEGRGYNEQFF | TGTGCCAGCAGCTTAGAAGGGAGGGGGTACAATGAGCAGTTCTTC
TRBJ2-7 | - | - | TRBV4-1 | CASSQGGGAYYEQYF | TGCGCCAGCAGCCAGGGTGGCGGGGCTTACTACGAGCAGTACTTC
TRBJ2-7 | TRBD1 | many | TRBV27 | CASRTGTGNEQYF | TGTGCCAGCAGGACCGGGACAGGGAACGAGCAGTACTTC
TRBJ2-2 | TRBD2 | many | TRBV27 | CASSLWDRRGADTGELFF | TGTGCCAGCAGTTTATGGGATCGGCGGGGGGCCGACACCGGGGAGCTGTTTTTT
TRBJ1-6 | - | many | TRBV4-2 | CASSQAGTGGNSPLHF | TGTGCCAGCAGCCAAGCCGGTACAGGAGGTAATTCACCCCTCCACTTT
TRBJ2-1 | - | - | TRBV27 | CASSYGTTSNEQFF | TGTGCCAGCAGTTATGGGACCACTAGTAATGAGCAGTTCTTC
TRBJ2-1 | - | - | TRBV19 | CASSPHSHEQFF | TGTGCCAGTAGTCCCCATTCCCATGAGCAGTTCTTC
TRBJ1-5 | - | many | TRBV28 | CASSPPHTGDNQPQHF | TGTGCCAGCAGCCCTCCCCACACAGGTGACAATCAGCCCCAGCATTTT
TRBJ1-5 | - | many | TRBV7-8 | CASSLVSGDLNQPQHF | TGTGCCAGCAGCTTAGTTTCAGGGGATCTCAATCAGCCCCAGCATTTT
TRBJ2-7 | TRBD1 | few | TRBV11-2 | CASSRPGQGSRVQYF | TGTGCCAGCAGCCGACCGGGACAGGGGTCAAGGGTGCAGTACTTC
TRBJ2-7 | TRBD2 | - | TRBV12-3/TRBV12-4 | CASSQSRTIAGGPYEQYF | TGTGCCAGCAGCCAATCCCGTACCATAGCGGGAGGGCCGTACGAGCAGTACTTC
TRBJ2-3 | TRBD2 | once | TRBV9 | CASSPYTQTSGSTDTQYF | TGTGCCAGCAGCCCCTATACCCAGACTAGCGGGAGTACAGATACGCAGTATTTT
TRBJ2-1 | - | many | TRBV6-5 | CASSYGGEGGYNEQFF | TGTGCCAGCAGTTACGGAGGGGAGGGGGGCTACAATGAGCAGTTCTTC
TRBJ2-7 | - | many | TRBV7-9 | CASSLVAVTSEQYF | TGTGCCAGCAGCTTAGTGGCAGTGACCAGCGAGCAGTACTTC
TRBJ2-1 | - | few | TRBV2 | CASSGLMGGVYNEQFF | TGTGCCAGCAGTGGACTTATGGGCGGGGTCTACAATGAGCAGTTCTTC
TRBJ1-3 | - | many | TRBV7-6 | CASSLDPGSGNTIYF | TGTGCCAGCAGCTTAGATCCGGGGTCCGGAAACACCATATATTTT
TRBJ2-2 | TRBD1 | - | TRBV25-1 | CASRKPGQGTGELFF | TGTGCCAGCAGAAAACCGGGACAGGGCACCGGGGAGCTGTTTTTT
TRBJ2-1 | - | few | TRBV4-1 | CASSQDGRDFYNEQFF | TGCGCCAGCAGCCAAGATGGCAGGGATTTCTACAATGAGCAGTTCTTC
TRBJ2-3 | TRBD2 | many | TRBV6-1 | CASSALLAGGGDTQYF | TGTGCCAGCAGTGCCCTACTAGCGGGAGGGGGCGATACGCAGTATTTT
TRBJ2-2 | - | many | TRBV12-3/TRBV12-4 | CASSLSPGTRDTGELFF | TGTGCCAGCAGCCTATCCCCCGGGACTCGGGACACCGGGGAGCTGTTTTTT
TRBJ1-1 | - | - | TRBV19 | CASSIGRLGRGRTTEAFF | TGTGCCAGTAGTATAGGGCGACTTGGCAGGGGCCGAACCACTGAAGCTTTCTTT
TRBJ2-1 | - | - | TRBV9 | CASSRYGRSHEQFF | TGTGCCAGCAGCCGCTACGGGAGATCGCATGAGCAGTTCTTC
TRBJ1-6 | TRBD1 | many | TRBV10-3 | CAISRDRGVNSPLHF | TGTGCCATCAGTCGGGACAGGGGCGTAAATTCACCCCTCCACTTT
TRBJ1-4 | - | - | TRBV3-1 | CASSQEFSSNEKLFF | TGTGCCAGCAGCCAAGAGTTCTCCAGTAATGAAAAACTGTTTTTT
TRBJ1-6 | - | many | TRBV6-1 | CATRGEKRPLHF | TGTGCCACCCGGGGGGAAAAGAGGCCCCTCCACTTT
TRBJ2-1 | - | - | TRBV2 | CASSVEQFF | TGTGCCAGCAGTGTTGAGCAGTTCTTC
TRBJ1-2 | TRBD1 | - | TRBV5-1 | CASGQGADGYTF | TGCGCCAGCGGCCAGGGGGCTGATGGCTACACCTTC
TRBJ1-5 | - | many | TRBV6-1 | CASSAGARYSNQPQHF | TGTGCCAGCAGTGCAGGGGCGAGGTATAGCAATCAGCCCCAGCATTTT
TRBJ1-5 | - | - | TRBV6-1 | CASSESLGQYNQPQHF | TGTGCCAGCAGTGAAAGTCTGGGTCAGTACAATCAGCCCCAGCATTTT
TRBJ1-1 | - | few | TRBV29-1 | CSVEPGNTEAFF | TGCAGCGTTGAACCGGGGAACACTGAAGCTTTCTTT
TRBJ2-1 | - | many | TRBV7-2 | CASEKDERVQFF | TGTGCCAGCGAGAAGGACGAGCGGGTGCAGTTCTTC
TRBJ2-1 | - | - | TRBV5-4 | CASSLATRGNEQFF | TGTGCCAGCAGCTTGGCGACCCGGGGGAATGAGCAGTTCTTC
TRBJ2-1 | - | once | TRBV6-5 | CASSYGGIHNEQFF | TGTGCCAGCAGTTACGGCGGGATTCACAATGAGCAGTTCTTC
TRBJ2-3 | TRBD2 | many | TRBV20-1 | CSARDRRLATDTQYF | TGCAGTGCTAGAGATCGGCGACTAGCAACAGATACGCAGTATTTT
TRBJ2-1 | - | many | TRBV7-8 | CASSLPGTSYNEQFF | TGTGCCAGCAGCTTACCGGGTACATCCTACAATGAGCAGTTCTTC
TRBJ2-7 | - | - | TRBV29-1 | CSVVTPASYEQYF | TGCAGCGTTGTGACACCGGCCTCCTACGAGCAGTACTTC